These T cell receptor beta chains were read from a single sample in a study of cytomegalovirus exposure and HLA in healthy donors. Profiling relied on immunoSEQ multiplex PCR, and the TCRdb table lists in-frame clones only, not all of them. The sample carries about 43,000 clones, 63% recorded once. The sample consisted of PBMCs. The receptor source for this set is a man aged 60 to 75 in good health and CMV-seropositive. Each CDR3 is given with its conserved first and last residue. Fields, in order: CDR3 protein, CDR3 DNA, D gene, J gene, clone size, V gene. D genes are given only for firm matches. A row's size may be missing; if present it is once, few, many or a size class.

CASSQVLPGLVRETQYF TGTGCCAGCAGCCAAGTGCTGCCGGGACTAGTAAGAGAGACCCAGTACTTC TRBD2 TRBJ2-5 few TRBV14
CASSLGQGYNEKLFF TGTGCCAGCAGTTTAGGGCAGGGGTATAATGAAAAACTGTTTTTT - TRBJ1-4 - TRBV27
CASSRGVGQTTDTQYF TGCGCCAGCAGTCGAGGAGTGGGACAGACCACAGATACGCAGTATTTT TRBD1 TRBJ2-3 - TRBV5-1
CASSLLATGGTDTQYF TGTGCCAGCAGCCTGCTAGCGACTGGGGGCACAGATACGCAGTATTTT - TRBJ2-3 few TRBV7-3
CASSLGTGTRASETQYF TGTGCCAGCAGCTTGGGGACCGGGACTAGGGCGTCGGAGACCCAGTACTTC TRBD2 TRBJ2-5 - TRBV5-4
CASSSGQGYGYTF TGTGCCAGCAGCTCCGGACAGGGCTATGGCTACACCTTC TRBD1 TRBJ1-2 - TRBV7-6
CAISELSPGQGAGEQYF TGTGCCATCAGTGAGTTATCCCCGGGACAGGGGGCTGGAGAGCAGTACTTC TRBD1 TRBJ2-7 - TRBV10-3
CASSLHSGPYNEQFF TGTGCCAGCAGCCTCCATAGCGGACCTTACAATGAGCAGTTCTTC - TRBJ2-1 - TRBV4-2
CAGGLLHTDTQYF TGTGCCGGCGGACTACTCCACACAGATACGCAGTATTTT - TRBJ2-3 - TRBV5-4
CATRDKKQETQYF TGTGCCACCCGGGACAAGAAACAAGAGACCCAGTACTTC - TRBJ2-5 once TRBV10-3
CASSPPEQGAYEQYF TGTGCCAGCAGTCCCCCTGAGCAGGGGGCCTACGAGCAGTACTTC TRBD1 TRBJ2-7 - TRBV28
CASSIKTGMNTEAFF TGTGCCAGTAGTATCAAAACAGGGATGAACACTGAAGCTTTCTTT - TRBJ1-1 few TRBV19
CASSNQGAVYGYTF TGTGCCAGCAGTAATCAGGGGGCGGTCTATGGCTACACCTTC TRBD1 TRBJ1-2 few TRBV28
CASSPTSGAYEQYF TGTGCCAGCTCACCTACTAGCGGTGCCTACGAGCAGTACTTC TRBD2 TRBJ2-7 - TRBV18
CASSRGLAGAYNEQFF TGCGCCAGCAGCCGCGGACTAGCGGGAGCCTACAATGAGCAGTTCTTC TRBD2 TRBJ2-1 few TRBV4-3
CASRPARTYEQYF TGTGCCAGCAGACCCGCTAGGACCTACGAGCAGTACTTC - TRBJ2-7 - TRBV2
CASSPRFPGYNEQFF TGTGCCAGCAGTCCTCGGTTCCCCGGGTACAATGAGCAGTTCTTC - TRBJ2-1 - TRBV28
CASTPSGISTDTQYF TGTGCCAGCACACCCAGCGGGATTAGCACAGATACGCAGTATTTT TRBD2 TRBJ2-3 - TRBV11-2
CASSTRQGVTDTQYF TGTGCCAGTAGTACCCGACAGGGGGTCACAGATACGCAGTATTTT TRBD1 TRBJ2-3 - TRBV19
CASKGTSNTEAFF TGTGCCAGCAAAGGGACATCGAACACTGAAGCTTTCTTT - TRBJ1-1 few TRBV11-2
CASSRLRRDEQFF TGTGCCAGCAGTAGGCTCCGACGGGATGAGCAGTTCTTC - TRBJ2-1 few TRBV27
CATLGPGTGGYEQYF TGTGCCACCTTAGGACCTGGGACAGGGGGTTACGAGCAGTACTTC TRBD1 TRBJ2-7 - TRBV27
CAWSLGGDSDEQYF TGTGCCTGGAGTCTCGGGGGAGATAGTGACGAGCAGTACTTC - TRBJ2-7 - TRBV30
CASSLVLSDTQYF TGTGCCAGCAGCTTAGTCTTATCAGATACGCAGTATTTT - TRBJ2-3 - TRBV7-7
CASTRLAGNNEQFF TGTGCCAGCACCCGACTAGCGGGAAACAATGAGCAGTTCTTC TRBD2 TRBJ2-1 few TRBV27
CASSLLGTGTREKLFF TGTGCCAGCAGTTTATTGGGGACAGGGACTAGGGAAAAACTGTTTTTT TRBD1 TRBJ1-4 - TRBV27
CASTQGGSGQPQHF TGTGCCAGCACCCAGGGGGGCTCGGGTCAGCCCCAGCATTTT TRBD1 TRBJ1-5 - TRBV6-1
CASRKTGGTDTQYF TGTGCCAGCAGGAAAACAGGGGGCACAGATACGCAGTATTTT TRBD1 TRBJ2-3 - TRBV2
CASTSVDRRYEQYF TGTGCCAGCACCTCAGTCGACAGGCGATACGAGCAGTACTTC - TRBJ2-7 - TRBV28
CSASTRTYNEQFF TGCAGCGCCTCGACTAGGACCTACAATGAGCAGTTCTTC - TRBJ2-1 - TRBV29-1
CAWSGYGQAQMNTEAFF TGTGCCTGGAGTGGGTATGGACAGGCTCAGATGAACACTGAAGCTTTCTTT TRBD1 TRBJ1-1 few TRBV30
CASSVSTGGNSPLHF TGTGCCAGCAGCGTGAGTACAGGGGGTAATTCACCCCTCCACTTT TRBD1 TRBJ1-6 - TRBV9
CASSATTSGSVETQYF TGTGCCAGCAGCGCCACTACTAGCGGGAGCGTGGAGACCCAGTACTTC TRBD2 TRBJ2-5 few TRBV7-2
CASSSRPGGETQYF TGTGCCAGCAGCTCCCGACCGGGAGGGGAGACCCAGTACTTC TRBD2 TRBJ2-5 once TRBV5-6
CASSKGGQGETQYF TGTGCCAGTAGCAAGGGAGGGCAGGGGGAGACCCAGTACTTC - TRBJ2-5 - TRBV19